Listed below are T cell receptor beta chains from one sample, sequenced in a study of T-cell memory formation after mild COVID-19. Each CDR3 protein gets one entry after TCRdb re-called the 5' RACE reads with MiXCR. The sample lists 400,000 to 450,000 distinct CDR3 sequences, approximately 19% occurring once. Sequenced material: PBMCs or a T cell subset sorted from them (not recorded which). The receptors here all came from a man younger than 35 who had mild COVID-19 (a few samples of this study predate the infection). Cell type and time point are not known. Both conserved end residues are part of each CDR3.

>TRBJ2-5|TRBV7-2
CASSFTSGETQYF
>TRBJ1-6|TRBV4-3
CASSQGRVTYNSPLHF
>TRBJ1-4|TRBV7-9
CASSSGLTGANEKLFF
>TRBJ2-5|TRBV5-1
CASSLGTGLEETQYF
>TRBJ2-3|TRBV3-1
CASSGVTDTQYF
>TRBJ2-3|TRBV12-3/TRBV12-4
CASSLRGAGTDTQYF
>TRBJ1-1|TRBV7-9
CASSFRAGGPAFF
>TRBJ2-7|TRBV2
CASSEMGTGSYEQYF
>TRBJ2-1|TRBV7-9
CASRYLNEQFF
>TRBJ1-2|TRBV7-2
CASSSQGWGYTF
>TRBJ2-3|TRBV9
CASSGDRAYWADTQYF
>TRBJ2-3|TRBV5-1
CASSPAGGEGDTQYF
>TRBJ1-5|TRBV5-1
CASSLRQTWFLRNQPQHF
>TRBJ1-1|TRBV6-2/TRBV6-3
CASSYSNWGTEAFF
>TRBJ1-2|TRBV27
CASSLRQYYGYTF
>TRBJ2-2|TRBV6-4
CASSDVAGIGELFF
>TRBJ2-7|TRBV4-1
CASSQGGGGLGYEQYF
>TRBJ2-7|TRBV5-5
CASSPGQKAYEQYF
>TRBJ2-3|TRBV4-3
CASSQPGPTDTQYF
>TRBJ2-1|TRBV3-1
CASSLGQTEQFF
>TRBJ2-7|TRBV5-5
CASSQEGASYEQYF
>TRBJ2-1|TRBV15
CATSEVAGGLREQFF
>TRBJ2-3|TRBV9
CASSVARLAGEDTQYF
>TRBJ1-2|TRBV6-5
CASSFLQGDGYTF
>TRBJ2-7|TRBV6-2/TRBV6-3
CASSPAREQYF